These 19 T cell receptor beta chains originate from one sample sequenced in a study of molecular identifiers for immune sequencing clone quantification. Each CDR3 protein gets one entry after TCRdb re-called the PCR reads with MiXCR. This sample has around 480,000 distinct CDR3 sequences; around 23% occur once, and the top ten carry around 0.79%. Sequences were obtained from naive CD8+ T cells from blood, with Jurkat cell RNA spiked in. Sample subset: FACS-sorted CD8+CD4-CCR7+CD45RA+ naive T cells. The receptors here all came from a human donor in good health. Some libraries in this study had Jurkat cell RNA spiked in.

This clonotype was seen a handful of times. For the CDR3, the DNA is TGTGCCAGCAGCCCTACACAGGGGGCTTACCGCTACGAGCAGTACTTC. Its translation: CASSPTQGAYRYEQYF. The chain is built from TRBV7-2 and TRBJ2-7; 9 bases map to TRBD1. V gave up 5 bases and J gave up 3 bases; unmatched junction bases: 11. In germline, CDR1 is SGHTA, CDR2 FQGNSA. The CDR3 contains 16 residues.

This clonotype was recorded only once. A clone one base away is much larger, so this may be a read error. The CDR3 region is CASRPGLAGGEKYF. The CDR3 DNA reads as TGTGCCAGCAGGCCGGGACTAGCGGGAGGTGAGAAGTACTTC. This rearrangement joins TRBV12-3 or TRBV12-4 to TRBJ2-7; TRBD2 matches at 15 bases. The CDR3 is 14 amino acids. The trim removed 6 bases at V and 11 bases at J, leaving 8 bases unmatched.

The gene calls are TRBV7-9 and TRBJ2-7, with D maybe TRBD1 (5 bases). This CDR3 spans 15 amino acids. Per germline, CDR1 SEHNR and CDR2 FQNEAQ (reference sequence). Trimming removed 4 bases from V and 4 bases from J, with 17 bases in between. CDR3 nucleotide sequence: TGTGCCAGCAGCTCGACGCAGGGAAGTTTTTACGAGCAGTACTTC. This gives the protein CASSSTQGSFYEQYF.

In its sample, this clonotype was seen many times. The chain combines TRBV6-6 with TRBJ2-7; D perhaps matches TRBD1 (6 bases). The CDR3 loop spans 15 amino acids. CDR1 and CDR2 from the germline V gene are MNHNY and SVGAGI (reference sequence). V was cut by 0 bases and J by 4 bases, with 13 bases left in between. As DNA, the CDR3 is TGTGCCAGCAGTTACTCGACCGGGACACAATACGAGCAGTACTTC. Its protein is CASSYSTGTQYEQYF.

The rearrangement uses TRBV14 and TRBJ2-3; D call uncertain. V shed 1 base and J shed 2 bases, with 13 bases lying between them. CDR3 length: 16 amino acids. The V gene's germline CDR1 is SGHDN and CDR2 FVKESK. The chain's CDR3 is CASSQAPAILTDTQYF. CDR3 nucleotide sequence: TGTGCCAGCAGCCAAGCTCCAGCGATCCTCACAGATACGCAGTATTTT.

This clonotype showed up many times. This chain links TRBV25-1 with TRBJ1-6; no firm D call. This CDR3 comprises 13 residues. Looked up from germline, CDR1 is MGHDK and CDR2 is SYGVNS. V shed 10 bases and J shed 5 bases, with 12 bases lying between them. This CDR3 reads CANCREDNSPLHF. Here the CDR3 DNA reads TGTGCCAACTGCCGGGAAGATAATTCACCCCTCCACTTT.

This clonotype was seen a few times. The V call is TRBV27, the J call TRBJ1-1, with D perhaps matching TRBD1 (5 bases). Trimming removed 2 bases from V and 3 bases from J, with 16 bases in between. The CDR3 runs to 16 residues. Germline values: CDR1 MNHEY, CDR2 SMNVEV (reference sequence). This CDR3 reads CASSLGPGAGDTEAFF. The DNA of the CDR3 is TGTGCCAGCAGTTTAGGGCCCGGGGCCGGGGACACTGAAGCTTTCTTT.

The CDR3 region is CASSQEAGTYQETQYF. Here the CDR3 DNA reads TGCGCCAGCAGCCAAGAGGCGGGGACGTACCAAGAGACCCAGTACTTC. The chain has TRBV4-1 and TRBJ2-5; tentative D call: TRBD2 (6 bases). Germline V gene lookup returns CDR1 MGHRA and CDR2 YSYEKL. With 0 bases removed from V and 0 bases from J, the gap between germline ends came to 11 bases. The CDR3 loop spans 16 amino acids.

A word on this clonotype: Mismatch with germline at one junction end may stem from a read error. The chain has TRBV25-1 and TRBJ2-7; no definite D call. The CDR3 spans 12 residues. Germline-derived CDR1 and CDR2 are MGHDK and SYGVNS. The CDR3 sequence: CASSERSYEQSF. The CDR3 coding sequence is TGTGCCAGCAGTGAGCGCTCCTACGAGCAGTCCTTC.

On this clonotype itself: A much larger clone differs from this one at a single base, so this may be a read error. The rearrangement uses TRBV5-5 and TRBJ2-1; 7 nucleotides match TRBD1. The DNA end favors TRBJ2-7, so the J call may be wrong. CDR3 length: 17 residues. Germline V gene lookup returns CDR1 SGHKS and CDR2 YYEKEE (reference sequence). The CDR3 sequence is CASSLLAGTEYDNEQYF. The CDR3 region has the DNA TGTGCCAGCAGCTTACTCGCCGGGACAGAGTACGACAATGAGCAGTACTTC.

Details on this clonotype: With a much larger clone just one base away, this may be a read error. The chain has TRBV29-1 and TRBJ2-1, with 7 positions matching TRBD1. The CDR3 contains 16 residues. In germline, CDR1 is SQVTM, CDR2 ANQGSEA. The CDR3 region has the DNA TGCAGCGTTGAAGGCCAACAAGACAGGGCCTACAATGAGCAGATCTTC. Its translation is CSVEGQQDRAYNEQIF.

The rearrangement uses TRBV9 and TRBJ2-3; D ambiguous. Trimming took 0 bases from V and 2 from J, leaving 10 bases between them. The CDR3 spans 15 residues. From germline, CDR1 is SGDLS and CDR2 YYNGEE. The CDR3 loop is CASSVDRINTDTQYF. CDR3 nucleotides: TGTGCCAGCAGCGTAGACAGAATTAACACAGATACGCAGTATTTT. Full variable domain (missing parts from reference TRBV9 and TRBJ2-3): DSGVTQTPKHLITATGQRVTLRCSPRSGDLSVYWYQQSLDQGLQFLIQYYNGEERAKGNILERFSAQQFPDLHSELNLSSLELGDSALYFCASSVDRINTDTQYFGPGTRLTVL.

This clonotype was detected many times. The rearrangement links TRBV28 to TRBJ2-3, with 11 bases lining up with TRBD2. This CDR3 is 17 amino acids long. Germline values: CDR1 MDHEN, CDR2 SYDVKM. The junction had 10 bases not matched to a gene; V was cut back by 4 bases and J by 4 bases. CDR3 residues: CASSSPGVAGGSDTQYF. Written as DNA, the CDR3 is TGTGCCAGCAGTTCCCCCGGGGTAGCGGGAGGGTCAGATACGCAGTATTTT.

This clonotype was recorded at least ten times. The chain has TRBV29-1 and TRBJ2-3, with 11 bases matching TRBD2. V shed 3 bases, J shed 4 bases, and the junction held 12 bases outside the gene matches. Germline CDR1 SQVTM, CDR2 ANQGSEA. CDR3 size: 17 residues. In nucleotides, the CDR3 is TGCAGCGTTGACGTCCCGACTAGCGGGAATTGGCCAGATACGCAGTATTTT. This gives the protein CSVDVPTSGNWPDTQYF.

Many counts were recorded for this clonotype. The genes are TRBV5-1 and TRBJ1-1; D is perhaps TRBD1 (6 bases). The CDR3 runs 15 residues. The V end lost 1 base, the J end lost 5 bases, and 15 bases lay between the germline ends. The germline gives CDR1 SGHRS, CDR2 YFSETQ. The CDR3 region has the DNA TGCGCCAGCAGCTTGTCGGGGGGCGGTTGGACTGAAGCTTTCTTT. Its translation: CASSLSGGGWTEAFF.

CDR3 in DNA: TGCAGCGTTCAACATGATAATTCACCCCTCCACTTT. Its protein product is CSVQHDNSPLHF. V and J are TRBV29-1 and TRBJ1-6, with D hard to call. The CDR3 is 12 amino acids. Germline V lookup: CDR1 SQVTM, CDR2 ANQGSEA. The ends were cut back, 5 bases at V and 5 bases at J, with 7 bases in the middle.

This clonotype occurred a few times. The chain joins TRBV6-5 to TRBJ2-7; 14 nucleotides match TRBD2. This CDR3 spans 18 amino acids. CDR1 MNHEY and CDR2 SVGAGI come from the germline V gene. Germline trimming cut 5 bases from V and 7 bases from J; bases unmatched to any gene: 16. The CDR3 sequence: CASSGPGLAGDLGWEQYF. Here the CDR3 DNA reads TGTGCCAGCAGTGGACCGGGACTAGCGGGAGATTTAGGTTGGGAGCAGTACTTC.

Comment on this clonotype: Germline and junction disagree at one end, which may indicate a read error. The chain has TRBV27 and TRBJ1-1; D is uncertain. The CDR3 is 15 residues long. Germline loops: CDR1 MNHEY, CDR2 SMNVEV (reference sequence). The CDR3 region is CASSLVGGLYTEVFF. CDR3 nucleotides: TGTGCCAGCAGTTTAGTCGGAGGTTTGTACACTGAAGTTTTCTTT.

V and J are TRBV11-2 and TRBJ1-1; D unclear. V was pared by 3 bases and J by 8 bases, with 10 bases between. The CDR3 totals 12 residues. Germline V lookup: CDR1 SGHAT, CDR2 FQNNGV. The CDR3 bases are TGTGCCAGCAGCTTCGATAGGGCGGAAGCTTTCTTT. Protein: CASSFDRAEAFF.